The clone carrying this TCR beta chain was counted a few times. Germline V gene data show CDR1 as MNHEY and CDR2 as SVGEGT. The CDR3 sequence is 12 residues long. Trimming shortened V by 6 bases and J by 2 bases, and 4 bases separated the two germline ends. This entry is derived from a study of control samples from healthy donors and cancer patients. Here immunoSEQ multiplex PCR was the method, and the copy in TCRdb shows in-frame clones only, minus some. The sample includes about 160,000 clones, about 90% seen only once; the top ten take 12%. Sequences were obtained from blood. This chain uses TRBV6-2 or TRBV6-3 with TRBJ2-2; D is ambiguous. The clonotype originates from a man aged 25 to 40 in good health. CDR3: CASSLNTGELFF. CDR3 nucleotide sequence: TGTGCCAGCAGCTTAAACACCGGGGAGCTGTTTTTT.